This entry is about one T cell receptor beta chain. These data are taken from a study of blood T cell repertoires in COVID-19. The V end was cut by 6 bases, the J end by 0 bases, with 11 bases between. The CDR3 runs to 14 residues. Germline CDR1 and CDR2: MGHDK and SYGVNS. As handled by the study authors: Nucleated cell number was recorded as an estimate derived from reference gene primer amplification. Sequencing was performed with immunoSEQ multiplex PCR; in TCRdb, only in-frame clones are kept and a portion is missing. D and trimming were read from the DNA, whereas the V and J calls and clone size are those reported in that table. The sample holds some 69,000 clones; 79% are singletons and the top ten take over 45%.

The TCR comes from a human donor in a cohort sampled during active COVID-19. The chain is built from TRBV25-1 and TRBJ1-1, with D possibly being TRBD1 (6 bases). Sequenced sample: peripheral blood. The CDR3 region is CASRDRQMNTEAFF. The CDR3 coding sequence is TGTGCCAGCAGGGACAGACAGATGAACACTGAAGCTTTCTTT.